This TCR beta chain derives from a study of vaccination and CD4 T cells after COVID-19. Study-wide context: Drawing of post-COVID samples took place a median 101 days after diagnosis (range 35 to 161).

With the Oncomine TCR Beta short-read assay, DNA from cultured CD4+ T cells was sequenced. TCRdb re-analysed the PCR reads in MiXCR, keeping a single row per CDR3 protein. The sample includes about 14,000 distinct CDR3 sequences, 51% of them seen just once. This clonotype was seen a single time. Its specificity is not known. This sample's treatment: approximately 10-day PBMC culture with coronavirus spike peptide pools or control peptides (ViraFEST assay). Study-level results: The authors identified 304 of 307 vaccine-specific clones in convalescent patients as spike mono-reactive.

Germline loops: CDR1 MDHEN, CDR2 SYDVKM. The ends lost 5 bases at V and 4 bases at J; junction bases unmatched: 4. CDR3 size: 13 residues. The sample taken for sequencing was CD4+ T cells from blood, cultured in vitro. J is TRBJ1-2 and V is TRBV28; TRBD1 matches at 7 bases. The receptor was isolated from a human donor who had recovered from COVID-19. CDR3 region: CASSEGQSYGYTF. The CDR3 coding sequence is TGTGCCAGCAGTGAGGGACAGAGCTATGGCTACACCTTC.